Listed below are T cell receptor beta chains from one sample, sequenced in a study of glioma-infiltrating T cells. TCRdb independently ran MiXCR on the multiplex PCR reads; one entry per CDR3 protein. Of approximately 120,000 distinct CDR3 sequences listed, roughly 20% were seen once; the top ten hold around 15%. The specimen was glioma tissue, nonneoplastic brain tissue, or PBMCs (not recorded which). These receptors came from a human donor with low-grade glioma or glioblastoma, undergoing nonglioma brain surgery, or in good health (not recorded which). CDR3s include the opening cysteine and the closing phenylalanine or tryptophan. Each record gives: D gene, clone size, V gene, J gene, CDR3 protein, CDR3 DNA. D genes are given only for firm matches. For some rows the clone size is stated as once, few or many, or as a class when expanded; others skip it.

>.|many|TRBV7-9|TRBJ2-3
CASSRQRDTQYF
TGTGCCAGCAGCCGTCAACGAGATACGCAGTATTTT
>TRBD2|many|TRBV27|TRBJ2-3
CASSPLAGISTDTQYF
TGTGCCAGCAGTCCACTAGCGGGAATCAGCACAGATACGCAGTATTTT
>.|many|TRBV5-1|TRBJ2-1
CASSWRAGDYNEQFF
TGCGCCAGCAGCTGGCGAGCCGGGGACTACAATGAGCAGTTCTTC
>TRBD1|few|TRBV29-1|TRBJ2-7
CSVEEGQYEQYF
TGCAGCGTTGAAGAGGGACAGTACGAGCAGTACTTC
>.|many|TRBV4-3|TRBJ1-1
CASSQEVRRMNTEAFF
TGCGCCAGCAGCCAAGAAGTGCGGAGAATGAACACTGAAGCTTTCTTT
>.|.|TRBV3-1|TRBJ2-4
CASSQDFGSIQYF
TGTGCCAGCAGCCAAGATTTCGGAAGCATTCAGTACTTC
>TRBD2|many|TRBV6-1|TRBJ2-3
CASRDQAGLAGVSTDTQYF
TGTGCCAGCAGAGATCAAGCGGGACTAGCGGGAGTTAGCACAGATACGCAGTATTTT
>.|many|TRBV29-1|TRBJ2-7
CSAKTSGYEQYF
TGCAGCGCTAAGACATCGGGGTACGAGCAGTACTTC
>TRBD2|.|TRBV19|TRBJ2-1
CASTMEGAVAGGRDEQLF
TGTGCCAGTACCATGGAGGGGGCAGTAGCGGGAGGGCGCGATGAGCAGCTCTTC
>.|few|TRBV5-4|TRBJ2-1
CASSLPKTGRYNEQFF
TGTGCCAGCAGCTTGCCAAAGACCGGGAGATACAATGAGCAGTTCTTC
>.|few|TRBV12-3/TRBV12-4|TRBJ1-2
CASSSAGGNGYTF
TGTGCCAGCAGTTCCGCCGGGGGGAATGGCTACACCTTC
>.|.|TRBV10-3|TRBJ1-1
CATSESGQGYTEAFF
TGTGCCACCAGTGAGTCGGGGCAGGGATACACTGAAGCTTTCTTT
>.|.|TRBV14|TRBJ1-1
CASSHSLNTEAFF
TGTGCCAGCAGCCACAGTTTGAACACTGAAGCTTTCTTT
>TRBD2|many|TRBV3-1|TRBJ2-7
CASSRTSGRSPYEQYF
TGTGCCAGCAGCCGGACTAGCGGGAGGTCCCCTTACGAGCAGTACTTC
>.|many|TRBV6-1|TRBJ2-7
CASSWVDSTPLYEQYF
TGTGCCAGCAGTTGGGTTGACAGCACACCGCTCTACGAGCAGTACTTC
>.|.|TRBV7-9|TRBJ2-1
CARRPGVAPFF
TGTGCCCGCCGCCCGGGGGTCGCGCCGTTCTTC
>.|once|TRBV4-1|TRBJ1-4
CASSRTNNNEKLFF
TGCGCCAGCAGTAGAACTAATAATAATGAAAAACTGTTTTTT
>.|many|TRBV5-5|TRBJ2-3
CASSWDGTHDTQYF
TGTGCCAGCAGCTGGGATGGAACCCACGATACGCAGTATTTT
>TRBD1|many|TRBV27|TRBJ2-5
CASSPGTGVRMETQYF
TGTGCCAGCAGTCCGGGGACAGGGGTAAGGATGGAGACCCAGTACTTC
>TRBD1|many|TRBV12-3/TRBV12-4|TRBJ2-2
CASSDGQGNTGELFF
TGTGCCAGCAGTGACGGACAGGGTAATACCGGGGAGCTGTTTTTT
>TRBD1|many|TRBV2|TRBJ2-7
CASRIDQPTGATTYEQYF
TGTGCCAGCAGAATTGACCAACCAACAGGGGCGACTACCTACGAGCAGTACTTC
>TRBD2|.|TRBV12-3/TRBV12-4|TRBJ2-7
CASSRTSGTYEQCF
TGTGCCAGCAGTCGGACTAGCGGGACATACGAGCAGTGCTTC
>.|.|TRBV4-3|TRBJ2-3
CASSQQWVNTDKQYF
TGCGCCAGCAGCCAACAATGGGTTAACACAGATAAGCAGTATTTT
>.|.|TRBV19|TRBJ2-3
CASRTTGSDTDTQYF
TGTGCCAGTAGAACTACAGGGAGCGACACAGATACGCAGTATTTT
>.|.|TRBV20-1|TRBJ2-1
CSAWTGTRYNGQFF
TGCAGTGCTTGGACCGGGACTCGATACAATGGGCAGTTCTTC
>TRBD2|many|TRBV14|TRBJ2-1
CASSQVGTTYNEQFF
TGTGCCAGCAGCCAAGTCGGGACTACCTACAATGAGCAGTTCTTC
>TRBD1|.|TRBV19|TRBJ1-1
CASSATGVAAFF
TGTGCCAGTAGTGCAACAGGGGTTGCAGCTTTCTTT
>.|many|TRBV7-3|TRBJ1-1
CASSLTAFPNTEAFF
TGTGCCAGCAGCTTAACTGCGTTCCCTAACACTGAAGCTTTCTTT